This paragraph covers one T cell receptor (beta chain) sequence. No antigen is known for it. One end of the junction does not line up with germline, which may come from a read error. This record belongs to a study of blood T cells in healthy people across ages. General study results and limits: While age rose, TCR beta diversity per million T cells dropped in a roughly linear way. There was a strong correlation between TCR beta diversity and naive T cell percentage.

The authors ran a second PCR of roughly 6 to 12 cycles using a sample-barcoded 5' primer and a J-beta primer mix. TCRdb independently ran MiXCR on the 5' RACE reads; one entry per CDR3 protein. This sample has about 680,000 distinct CDR3 sequences, with over 45% found just once. This CDR3 comprises 16 residues. Germline-derived CDR1 and CDR2 are MGHDK and SYGVNS. Input material: blood. The TCR was taken from a woman aged 60 to 75 in good health. J is TRBJ2-3 and V is TRBV25-1; 8 nucleotides line up with TRBD1. CDR3 nucleotides: TGTGCCAGCAGTGAATCCGGCGCAGGGGGCGCAGATGCGCAGTATTTT. It yields the protein CASSESGAGGADAQYF. Full variable domain (remainder filled in from reference TRBV25-1 and TRBJ2-3): EADIYQTPRYLVIGTGKKITLECSQTMGHDKMYWYQQDPGMELHLIHYSYGVNSTEKGDLSSESTVSRIRTEHFPLTLESARPSHTSQYLCASSESGAGGADAQYFGPGTRLTVL.